These 16 T cell receptor beta chains originate from one sample sequenced in a study of T-cell reconstitution after alpha-beta-depleted transplantation in children (dated by TCRdb to about 2016). The method behind the library was PCR. Sequenced on an Illumina HiSeq 2500. TCR library preparation used molecular barcoding, with unique molecular identifiers applied to normalize quantification of the TCRbeta repertoire. The public reads were reanalyzed by TCRdb: fastp trimming at Q25, MiXCR alignment, in-frame beta chains only. Identical CDR3 proteins give one entry, which carries the most common genes and DNA. This sample lists about 400,000 distinct CDR3 sequences; over 20% were detected once. Of the sample, 3.8% falls within the top ten clones. The material was PBMCs from the stem cell graft donor, obtained from the stem cell graft. The receptor source for this set is a human donor who donated a stem cell graft to a child with acute myeloid leukemia.

This chain joins TRBV7-3 and TRBJ2-7, with TRBD2 matching over 8 bases. V was pared by 1 base and J by 6 bases, with 5 bases of the junction left unmatched. This CDR3 spans 14 amino acids. Germline assignment: CDR1 SGHTA and CDR2 FQGTGA. CDR3 nucleotides: TGTGCCAGCAGCTTAAAAGCGGGAGAAGGCGAGCAGTACTTC. Translation gives CASSLKAGEGEQYF.

This clonotype was found many times. This sequence joins TRBV6-5 and TRBJ2-1; 8 positions match TRBD2. Per germline, CDR1 MNHEY and CDR2 SVGAGI. The trim removed 2 bases at V and 5 bases at J, leaving 5 bases unmatched. The CDR3 has 15 residues. The CDR3 region is CASSYGTSVDNEQFF. CDR3 bases: TGTGCCAGCAGTTACGGGACTAGTGTTGACAATGAGCAGTTCTTC.

At least ten counts were recorded for this clonotype. The chain joins TRBV6-2 or TRBV6-3 to TRBJ2-7; TRBD1 matches at 7 bases. The CDR3 loop spans 14 amino acids. Trimming cost V 5 bases and J 4 bases; bases outside gene matches: 8. The germline gives CDR1 MNHEY, CDR2 SVGEGT. DNA of the CDR3: TGTGCCAGCAGTCCCTTGGACAGGAGTTACGAGCAGTACTTC. As protein: CASSPLDRSYEQYF.

The V gene is TRBV9, the J gene TRBJ1-3; no clear D. The CDR3 length is 13 residues. Looked up from germline, CDR1 is SGDLS and CDR2 is YYNGEE. V was trimmed by 2 bases and J by 8 bases, leaving 11 bases between them. DNA of the CDR3: TGTGCCAGCAGCGTCCACTACCTAGACACCATATATTTT. Residues: CASSVHYLDTIYF.

This clonotype has only a few counts. The V call is TRBV12-3 or TRBV12-4, the J call TRBJ2-3; tentatively, D is TRBD2 (6 bases). V was pared by 7 bases and J by 5 bases, with 22 bases between. This CDR3 has 16 amino acids. The CDR3, as DNA: TGTGCCAGCACCTACCGGGACGGGACTCCCAAAGATACGCAGTATTTT. Protein: CASTYRDGTPKDTQYF.

The genes are TRBV3-1 and TRBJ2-1, with a possible D match to TRBD2 (5 bases). This CDR3 region has 16 residues. The V end was cut by 0 bases, the J end by 9 bases, with 18 bases between. The germline gives CDR1 LGHDT, CDR2 YNNKEL (reference sequence). CDR3 region: CASSQDVSSLVVEQFF. CDR3 in DNA: TGTGCCAGCAGCCAAGATGTCTCCTCACTAGTCGTTGAGCAGTTCTTC.

This clonotype was seen a few times. The chain employs TRBV20-1 and TRBJ2-2, with 7 bases that match TRBD2. Germline CDR1 and CDR2: DFQATT and SNEGSKA (reference sequence). With V trimmed by 5 bases and J by 7 bases, 7 bases remained unmatched. The CDR3 loop spans 13 amino acids. The CDR3 sequence: CSASTSLGGELFF. In nucleotides, the CDR3 is TGCAGTGCTTCGACTAGCCTCGGCGGGGAGCTGTTTTTT.

The chain recombines TRBV4-1 with TRBJ1-6; D uncertain. CDR3 length equals 14 residues. Germline values: CDR1 MGHRA, CDR2 YSYEKL. The V end lost 1 base, the J end lost 9 bases, and 10 bases lay between the germline ends. CDR3 DNA sequence: TGCGCCAGCAGCCAAGGCATGGGTACTTCACCCCTCCACTTT. Its protein is CASSQGMGTSPLHF.

The V and J genes are TRBV6-1 and TRBJ2-2; 9 nucleotides align to TRBD2. CDR3 length equals 16 residues. Germline V CDR1 and CDR2: MNHNS, SASEGT. The J segment lost 3 bases and the V segment lost 6 bases, leaving 8 bases of the junction unmatched. Here the CDR3 DNA reads TGTGCCAGCAGGGAGCGGGGGGATTCCTACACCGGGGAGCTGTTTTTT. Protein sequence: CASRERGDSYTGELFF.

Many counts were recorded for this clonotype. This chain uses TRBV29-1 with TRBJ2-4, with 9 bases that match TRBD2. V was pared by 0 bases and J by 7 bases, with 4 bases of the junction left unmatched. Germline assignment: CDR1 SQVTM and CDR2 ANQGSEA. CDR3 length: 14 amino acids. The DNA of the CDR3 is TGCAGCGTTGAAGATCGACTAGCGGAGAACATTCAGTACTTC. This translates into CSVEDRLAENIQYF.

This chain connects TRBV20-1 to TRBJ2-1; no definite D call. The ends were cut back, 5 bases at V and 8 bases at J, with 13 bases in the middle. Germline values: CDR1 DFQATT, CDR2 SNEGSKA (reference sequence). This CDR3 region has 12 residues. The CDR3 here is CSAPVKVDEQFF. The CDR3 DNA is TGCAGTGCTCCCGTGAAGGTGGATGAGCAGTTCTTC.

The chain uses TRBV5-1 and TRBJ1-1; D uncertain. Germline V gene data show CDR1 as SGHRS and CDR2 as YFSETQ. CDR3 length: 16 residues. V gave up 0 bases and J gave up 1 base, with 13 bases separating them. The CDR3 sequence: CASSLGRTSGNTEAFF. For the CDR3, the DNA is TGCGCCAGCAGCTTGGGACGGACTTCGGGGAACACTGAAGCTTTCTTT. The full variable domain, rest sourced from reference TRBV5-1 and TRBJ1-1, is KAGVTQTPRYLIKTRGQQVTLSCSPISGHRSVSWYQQTPGQGLQFLFEYFSETQRNKGNFPGRFSGRQFSNSRSEMNVSTLELGDSALYLCASSLGRTSGNTEAFFGQGTRLTVV.

This clonotype was picked up a small number of times. This chain uses TRBV10-3 with TRBJ1-5; no firm D call. CDR3 size: 12 residues. Germline V gene sequence: CDR1 ENHRY, CDR2 SYGVKD. Trimming took off 10 bases at V and 2 bases at J, with 9 bases between the two ends. The CDR3 region is CATQEGNQPQHF. For the CDR3, the DNA is TGTGCCACCCAGGAGGGCAATCAGCCCCAGCATTTT.

The chain uses TRBV7-8 and TRBJ2-3; D call uncertain. In germline, CDR1 is SGHVS, CDR2 FQNEAQ. Between the trimmed V and J ends, which lost 5 bases and 0 bases, there was a span of 15 bases. The CDR3 is 16 amino acids. In nucleotides, the CDR3 is TGTGCCAGCAGCCTTAACCTGGGATCTAGCACAGATACGCAGTATTTT. It codes for CASSLNLGSSTDTQYF.

This clonotype was picked up a small number of times. The chain uses TRBV6-5 and TRBJ2-5; TRBD1 is a possible D gene (6 bases). Per germline, CDR1 MNHEY and CDR2 SVGAGI. V was cut by 2 bases and J by 6 bases, with 10 bases left in between. The CDR3 has 13 amino acids. CDR3 DNA sequence: TGTGCCAGCAGTTACCGGGACACGCAGACCCAGTACTTC. Translated, it gives CASSYRDTQTQYF.

The chain couples TRBV12-3 or TRBV12-4 to TRBJ1-1, with a possible D match to TRBD1 (6 bases). The CDR3 consists of 14 residues. V was clipped by 6 bases and J by 3 bases, with 14 bases between them. The CDR3 reads CASRYRAGDTEAFF. The CDR3 nucleotides are TGTGCCAGCAGATACAGGGCTGGCGACACTGAAGCTTTCTTT.